This T cell receptor (beta chain) was recorded in a study of T cells in narcolepsy (dated by TCRdb to between 2017 and 2018). Regarding the study in general: Healthy control donors were enrolled in the study alongside patients who had narcolepsy type 1 or type 2 (NT1, NT2). Autoreactive T cells targeting hypocretin neuron self-antigens (hypocretin, TRIB2) were sought in narcolepsy patients, and TCR Vbeta sequencing was used to track clonotypes in blood and CSF. What the authors observed across the whole study: No sequences matching autoreactive T cell clones were present in some of the blood memory CD4+ repertoires from patients and controls. Numbers of sequenced blood memory CD4+ clonotypes were comparable, with averages of some 42,000 in patients and roughly 33,000 in controls. Plots comparing CSF and blood CD4+ T cell clonotypes from the same patient highlighted HCRT-specific and TRIB2-specific autoreactive clonotypes. Autoreactive clonotypes were reported to be detected serially in the blood of the same patients and of different patients, but not in the blood of healthy controls.

V trim: 3 bases; J trim: 0 bases; unmatched bases: 3. CDR1 and CDR2 (SGHRS, YFSETQ) derive from the germline V gene. From the cysteine through the phenylalanine, the CDR3 covers 17 amino acids. Only the CDR3 DNA stays, 51 bases, in frame from base 1. Receptor amplification or capture employed the immunoSEQ multiplex PCR assay. TCRdb took over this immuneACCESS table, retaining in-frame rearrangements with V and J assigned. Such tables are incomplete; in checked studies, under half of the missing clones stem from an unresolved V gene, and the remainder is unexplained. In this sample the table shows around 32,000 clones, 70% to 80% of which occur a single time. 1.1% of the sample is in the top ten clones. A word on this clone: It lacks a known antigen. Base qualities are missing; no much larger clone stands one base away.

For TCR Vbeta sequencing, memory CD4+ T cells were sorted ex vivo from the peripheral blood of both healthy controls and narcolepsy patients. The TCR sequence derives from a human donor with narcolepsy. The rearranged segments are TRBV5-1 and TRBJ2-1; a stretch of 13 junction bases matches TRBD2. The sample taken for sequencing was CD45RA- memory CD4+ T cells from PBMCs. The meaning of the sample's cell subset or site label: memory T cells sorted ex vivo from peripheral blood. CDR3 region: CASSWTSGRLSYNEQFF. The DNA sequence follows: TGCGCCAGCAGCTGGACTAGCGGGAGACTCTCCTACAATGAGCAGTTCTTC. Where the CDR3 stops, the reference TRBV5-1 and TRBJ2-1 genes take over; the full variable domain is KAGVTQTPRYLIKTRGQQVTLSCSPISGHRSVSWYQQTPGQGLQFLFEYFSETQRNKGNFPGRFSGRQFSNSRSEMNVSTLELGDSALYLCASSWTSGRLSYNEQFFGPGTRLTVL.